What follows describes a single TCR beta chain. The data originate from a study of T cells after yellow fever vaccination. CDR3 length: 16 amino acids. Germline lookup yields CDR1 MNHNS and CDR2 SASEGT. With 6 bases clipped from V and 10 bases from J, the junction kept 10 bases outside the gene matches. Each CDR3 protein is one row after TCRdb ran MiXCR on the 5' RACE reads. The data show around 360,000 distinct CDR3 sequences, with 11% seen just once and roughly 18% held by the top ten. Material: PBMCs, obtained on the day of the first yellow fever vaccination. The chain has TRBV6-1 and TRBJ1-6, with 12 bases fitting TRBD1. This TCR came from a man younger than 35 who received the YFV17D yellow fever vaccine. The CDR3 DNA reads as TGTGCCAGCAGGCCTCGGGGGACAGGGGGCGAGTCACCCCTCCACTTT. Its protein product is CASRPRGTGGESPLHF.